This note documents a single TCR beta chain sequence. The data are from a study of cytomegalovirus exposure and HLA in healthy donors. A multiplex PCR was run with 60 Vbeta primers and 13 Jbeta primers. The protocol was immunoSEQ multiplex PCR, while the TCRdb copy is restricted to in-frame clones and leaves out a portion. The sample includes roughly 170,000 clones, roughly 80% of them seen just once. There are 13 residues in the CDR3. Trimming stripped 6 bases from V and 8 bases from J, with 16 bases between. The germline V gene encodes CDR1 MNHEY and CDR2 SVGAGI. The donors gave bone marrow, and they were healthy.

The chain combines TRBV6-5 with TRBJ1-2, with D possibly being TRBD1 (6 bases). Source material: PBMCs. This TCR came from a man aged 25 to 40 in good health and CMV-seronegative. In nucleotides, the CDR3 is TGTGCCAGCAGCTTCGCACAGGGCGACGGCTACACCTTC. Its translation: CASSFAQGDGYTF.